This T cell receptor (beta chain) was sequenced for a study of shared clonotypes between healthy human individuals. About the study: Every donor yielded three CD4 naive, three CD4 memory, two CD8 naive and one CD8 memory plate.

Using around 180 ng DNA, around 30,000 T cell genomes, the sorted-subset replicate PCRs were run. The method was immunoSEQ multiplex PCR; TCRdb's version includes in-frame clones alone and lacks a portion of them. The sample gives about 580,000 clones, 95% to 98% of which show up once; roughly 0.29% is in the top ten. Terminally differentiated effector memory CD45RA+ cells were excluded from the naive CD8 cells, which were CD45RO-negative and positively selected for CCR7. The sequence came from a young man in good health. Sequenced: naive CD8+ T cells sorted from blood.

Here the CDR3 DNA reads TGTGCCAGCGCGGCGGGAGGGGATACGCAGTATTTT. Residues: CASAAGGDTQYF. J is TRBJ2-3 and V is TRBV6-5, with 9 bases matching TRBD2. Trimming cost V 8 bases and J 6 bases; bases outside gene matches: 3. The CDR3 consists of 12 residues. CDR1 and CDR2 (germline): MNHEY, SVGAGI.